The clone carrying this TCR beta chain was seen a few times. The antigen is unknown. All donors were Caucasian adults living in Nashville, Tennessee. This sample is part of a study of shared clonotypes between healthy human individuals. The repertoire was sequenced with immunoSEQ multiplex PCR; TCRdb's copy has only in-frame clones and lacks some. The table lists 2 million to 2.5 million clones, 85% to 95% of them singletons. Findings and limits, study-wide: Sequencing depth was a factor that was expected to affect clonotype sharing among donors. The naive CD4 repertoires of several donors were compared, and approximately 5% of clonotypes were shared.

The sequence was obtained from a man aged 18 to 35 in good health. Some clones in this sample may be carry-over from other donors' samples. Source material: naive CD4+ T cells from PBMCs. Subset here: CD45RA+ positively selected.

As DNA, the CDR3 is TGTGCCAGCGAGCGGGGAGCGAACGAAAAACTGTTTTTT. Protein product: CASERGANEKLFF. V is TRBV7-9 and J is TRBJ1-4; D gene unclear. CDR1 SEHNR and CDR2 FQNEAQ come from the germline V gene (reference sequence). V lost 8 bases and J lost 8, with 15 bases in between. The CDR3 spans 13 residues.